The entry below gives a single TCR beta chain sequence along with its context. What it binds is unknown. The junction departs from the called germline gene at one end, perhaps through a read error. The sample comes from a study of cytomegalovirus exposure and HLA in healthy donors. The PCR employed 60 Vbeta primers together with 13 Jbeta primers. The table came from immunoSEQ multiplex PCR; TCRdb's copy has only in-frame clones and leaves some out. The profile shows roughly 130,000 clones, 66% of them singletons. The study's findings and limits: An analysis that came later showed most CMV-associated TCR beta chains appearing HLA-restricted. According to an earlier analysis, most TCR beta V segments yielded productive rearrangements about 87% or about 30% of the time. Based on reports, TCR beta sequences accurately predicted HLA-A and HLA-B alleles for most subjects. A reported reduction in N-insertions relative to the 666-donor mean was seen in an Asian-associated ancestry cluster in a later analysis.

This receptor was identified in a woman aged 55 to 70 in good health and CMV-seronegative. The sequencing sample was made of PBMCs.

The CDR3, as DNA: TGTTCCAGCAGCTTAGCTACGGGGGGGGAGACCCAGTACTTC. It is translated as CSSSLATGGETQYF. This chain connects TRBV7-9 to TRBJ2-5; 8 bases fit TRBD2. Germline V gene sequence: CDR1 SEHNR, CDR2 FQNEAQ (reference sequence). The CDR3 runs to 14 residues.